Each of the 6 T cell receptor beta chains below was sequenced from the same sample in a study of cytomegalovirus exposure and HLA in healthy donors. Use of 60 Vbeta and 13 Jbeta primers characterized the PCR. Some clones are missing from TCRdb's copy, which holds only in-frame ones; the method was immunoSEQ multiplex PCR. The sample contains around 85,000 clones, around 70% of which appear only once. Sequenced sample: PBMCs. Receptors originate from a man aged 25 to 40 in good health and CMV-seropositive.

The chain joins TRBV7-9 to TRBJ1-4; 9 bases line up with TRBD1. The CDR3 has 15 residues. V lost 0 bases and J lost 7; bases outside the gene matches: 3. Germline V CDR1 and CDR2: SEHNR, FQNEAQ (reference sequence). In DNA, the CDR3 is TGTGCCAGCAGCTTAGCACAGGGGGCGGTTGAAAAACTGTTTTTT. It specifies CASSLAQGAVEKLFF.

This chain links TRBV30 with TRBJ2-3, with D possibly TRBD2 on 5 matching bases. The germline CDR1 and CDR2 sequences are GTSNPN and SVGIG (reference sequence). With 2 bases removed from V and 10 bases from J, the gap between germline ends came to 22 bases. This CDR3 contains 15 residues. The CDR3 nucleotides are TGTGCCTGGAGTAGAATGTCTAGCAACGGGGTGGCGCAGTATTTT. Translated: CAWSRMSSNGVAQYF.

This clone was observed a single time. The chain recombines TRBV6-5 with TRBJ1-3, with 9 bases fitting TRBD1. CDR1 MNHEY and CDR2 SVGAGI come from the germline V gene. Trimming removed 6 bases from V and 6 bases from J; junction bases left unmatched: 6. This CDR3 spans 14 amino acids. The CDR3 here is CASSSGTGLNTIYF. The CDR3 nucleotides are TGTGCCAGCAGCTCCGGGACAGGGTTAAACACCATATATTTT.

This clone was recorded once. A junction end diverges from the germline sequence, so it may reflect a read error. J is TRBJ1-5 and V is TRBV30; the D is unclear. CDR1 and CDR2 from the germline V gene are GTSNPN and SVGIG (reference sequence). This CDR3 contains 14 residues. As DNA, the CDR3 is TGTGCCTGGAGTCCGGGGTATGGCAATCAGCCCCAGAATTTT. This codes for CAWSPGYGNQPQNF.

V and J are TRBV6-5 and TRBJ1-1; D possibly corresponds to TRBD1 (5 bases). Germline CDR1 MNHEY, CDR2 SVGAGI. This CDR3 is built from 14 residues. Trimming stripped 4 bases from V and 5 bases from J, with 14 bases between. Written as DNA, the CDR3 is TGTGCCAGCAGTTCCTCCGCGAAGGGGACTGAAGCTTTCTTT. Amino acids: CASSSSAKGTEAFF.

This chain connects TRBV6-5 to TRBJ1-6; 9 bases align to TRBD1. The CDR3 covers 15 residues. V lost 5 bases to trimming and J lost 10 bases; unmatched junction nucleotides: 9. Germline CDR1 is MNHEY and CDR2 is SVGAGI. The CDR3 here is CASSGHGQGQSPLHF. In nucleotides, the CDR3 is TGTGCCAGCAGTGGACACGGACAGGGGCAGTCACCCCTCCACTTT.